The clone carrying this T cell receptor (beta chain) was observed a handful of times. This entry comes from a study of blood T cell repertoires in COVID-19. The method was immunoSEQ multiplex PCR; TCRdb's version includes in-frame clones alone and lacks a portion of them. Of roughly 36,000 clones in the sample, over 70% were seen once. Germline values: CDR1 KGHSH, CDR2 LQKENI. V was trimmed by 6 bases and J by 0 bases, leaving 18 bases between them. The CDR3 covers 16 residues. This chain joins TRBV18 and TRBJ2-7; D unresolved. The source material was peripheral blood. The clonotype originates from an elderly man with active COVID-19. In DNA form, the CDR3 reads TGTGCCAGCTCCTTGACCGACGCTCCGGGCTCCTACGAGCAGTACTTC. As protein: CASSLTDAPGSYEQYF.